This T cell receptor (beta chain) appears in the sequencing data of a study of blood T cells in healthy people across ages. Study-wide points: When set beside aged donors, long-lived donors presented more naive CD4+ cells and higher diversity.

Germline V gene sequence: CDR1 MDHEN, CDR2 SYDVKM. CDR3 length: 16 residues. V trimming: 5 bases; J trimming: 2 bases; junction bases outside the gene matches: 7. Through a sample-barcoded 5' primer and a J-beta primer mix, a second PCR was run for about 6 to 11 cycles. One entry per CDR3 protein results from TCRdb running MiXCR on the 5' RACE reads. The table includes around 1,000,000 distinct CDR3 sequences, approximately 38% detected once. This clonotype was recorded a few times. Its antigen is still unknown. The chain employs TRBV28 and TRBJ2-3, with 10 bases lining up with TRBD2. The material sequenced was blood. The origin of this receptor is a man in his late teens or twenties in good health. The chain's CDR3 is CASSPWTSGHTDTQYF. For the CDR3, the DNA is TGTGCCAGCAGTCCTTGGACTAGCGGCCACACAGATACGCAGTATTTT.